This entry concerns a single T cell receptor (beta chain). This sample is part of a study of T cell responses to AZD1222 COVID-19 vaccine. Germline CDR1 reads ENHRY; CDR2 reads SYGVKD. The CDR3 loop spans 16 amino acids. V was clipped by 4 bases and J by 1 base; unmatched bases: 7. Sequencing used immunoSEQ multiplex PCR; TCRdb keeps in-frame clones, though not all of them. The sample consists of about 120,000 clones, around 85% of them appearing once. The source is an adult in good health. The sequencing here drew on peripheral blood, taken on day 0 of AZD1222 vaccination. The chain combines TRBV10-3 with TRBJ2-5, with 9 bases that match TRBD1. CDR3 DNA sequence: TGTGCCATCAGTGCCTTAGGACAGGGGCTCCAAGAGACCCAGTACTTC. Translated: CAISALGQGLQETQYF.